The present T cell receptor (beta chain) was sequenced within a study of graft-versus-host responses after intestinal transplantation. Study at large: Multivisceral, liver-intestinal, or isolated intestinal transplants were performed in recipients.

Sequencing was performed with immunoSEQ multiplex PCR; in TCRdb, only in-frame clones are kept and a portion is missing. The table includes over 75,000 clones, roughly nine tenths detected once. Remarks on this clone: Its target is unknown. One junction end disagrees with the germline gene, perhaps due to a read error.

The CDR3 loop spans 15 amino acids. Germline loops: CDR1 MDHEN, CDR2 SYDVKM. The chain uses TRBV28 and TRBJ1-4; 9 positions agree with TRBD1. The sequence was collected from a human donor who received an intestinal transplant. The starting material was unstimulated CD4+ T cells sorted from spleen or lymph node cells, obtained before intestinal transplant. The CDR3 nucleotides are TGTGCCAGCAGTTCCCCGACAGGGGGTAATGGAAAACTGTTTTTT. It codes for CASSSPTGGNGKLFF.